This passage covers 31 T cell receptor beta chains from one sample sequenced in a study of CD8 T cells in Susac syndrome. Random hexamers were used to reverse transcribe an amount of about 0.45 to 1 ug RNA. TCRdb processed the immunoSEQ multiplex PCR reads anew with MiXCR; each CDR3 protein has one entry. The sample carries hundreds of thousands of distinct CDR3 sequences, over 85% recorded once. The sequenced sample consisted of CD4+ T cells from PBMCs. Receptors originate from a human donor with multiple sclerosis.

The CDR3, as DNA: TGTGCCATCAGCTCTAGGGGAGTTTCAAACACCATATATTTT. Translation gives CAISSRGVSNTIYF. The chain has TRBV10-3 and TRBJ1-3; D is perhaps TRBD1 (5 bases). Germline V CDR1 and CDR2: ENHRY, SYGVKD. The CDR3 contains 14 residues. Between the trimmed V and J ends, which lost 6 bases and 6 bases, there was a span of 15 bases.

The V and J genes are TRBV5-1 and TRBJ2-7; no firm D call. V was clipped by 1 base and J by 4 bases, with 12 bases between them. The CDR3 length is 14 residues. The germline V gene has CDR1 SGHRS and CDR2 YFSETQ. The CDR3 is CASSLSAGQYEQYF. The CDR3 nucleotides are TGCGCCAGCAGCTTGTCGGCAGGTCAGTACGAGCAGTACTTC.

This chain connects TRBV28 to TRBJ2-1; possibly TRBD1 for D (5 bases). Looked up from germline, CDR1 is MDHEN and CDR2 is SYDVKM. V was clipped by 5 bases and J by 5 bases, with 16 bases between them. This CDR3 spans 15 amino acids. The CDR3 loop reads CASSRTKGVNNEQFF. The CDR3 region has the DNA TGTGCCAGCAGTAGGACCAAAGGGGTCAACAATGAGCAGTTCTTC.

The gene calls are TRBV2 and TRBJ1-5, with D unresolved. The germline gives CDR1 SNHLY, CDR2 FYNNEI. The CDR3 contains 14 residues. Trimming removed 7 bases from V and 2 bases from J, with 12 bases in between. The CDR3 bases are TGTGCCAGCATACAAGGGATGGGCAATCAGCCCCAGCATTTT. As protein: CASIQGMGNQPQHF.

DNA of the CDR3: TGTGCCACCAGTGATCCCCAGCCAGGAAGGGTGGGGGAGACCCAGTACTTC. This codes for CATSDPQPGRVGETQYF. This chain joins TRBV24-1 and TRBJ2-5; D unresolved. There are 17 residues in the CDR3. Trimming stripped 3 bases from V and 5 bases from J, with 21 bases between. From germline, CDR1 is KGHDR and CDR2 SFDVKD.

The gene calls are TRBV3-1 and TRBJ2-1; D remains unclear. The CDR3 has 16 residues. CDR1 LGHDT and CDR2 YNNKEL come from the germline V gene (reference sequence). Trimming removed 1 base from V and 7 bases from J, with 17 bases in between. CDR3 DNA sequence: TGTGCCAGCAGCCAAGGTGTTGGTTTTATAGGGAATGAGCAGTTCTTC. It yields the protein CASSQGVGFIGNEQFF.

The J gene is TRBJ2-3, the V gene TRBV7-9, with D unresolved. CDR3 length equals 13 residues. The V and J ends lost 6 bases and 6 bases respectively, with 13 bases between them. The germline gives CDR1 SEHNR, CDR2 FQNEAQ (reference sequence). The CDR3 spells CASRQSLSDTQYF. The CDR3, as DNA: TGTGCCAGCAGGCAAAGCTTGTCGGATACGCAGTATTTT.

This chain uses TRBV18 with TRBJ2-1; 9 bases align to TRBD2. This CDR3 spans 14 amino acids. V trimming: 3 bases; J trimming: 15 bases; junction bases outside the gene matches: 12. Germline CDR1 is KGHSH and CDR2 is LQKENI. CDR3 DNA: TGTGCCAGCTCACCCTTATTAGCGGGAGCCGAAGGGTTCTTC. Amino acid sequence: CASSPLLAGAEGFF.

The CDR3 region is CASSQDPDYSNQPQHF. CDR3 nucleotides: TGTGCCAGCAGCCAAGATCCGGATTATAGCAATCAGCCCCAGCATTTT. J is TRBJ1-5 and V is TRBV4-2; no clear D. Trimming left V 0 bases short and J 0 bases short, with 9 bases between. Germline lookup yields CDR1 LGHNA and CDR2 YNFKEQ. The CDR3 is 16 amino acids.

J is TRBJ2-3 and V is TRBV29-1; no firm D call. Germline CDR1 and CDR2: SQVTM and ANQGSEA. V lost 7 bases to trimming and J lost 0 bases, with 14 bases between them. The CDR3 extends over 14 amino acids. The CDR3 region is CSGGAVSSTDTQYF. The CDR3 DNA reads TGCAGCGGGGGTGCTGTATCTAGCACAGATACGCAGTATTTT.

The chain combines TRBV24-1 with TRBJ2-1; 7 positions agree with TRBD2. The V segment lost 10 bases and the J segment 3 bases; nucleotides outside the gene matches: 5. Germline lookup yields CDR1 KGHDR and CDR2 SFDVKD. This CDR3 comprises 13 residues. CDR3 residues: CATGGPVYNEQFF. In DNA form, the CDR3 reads TGTGCCACGGGAGGGCCCGTCTACAATGAGCAGTTCTTC.

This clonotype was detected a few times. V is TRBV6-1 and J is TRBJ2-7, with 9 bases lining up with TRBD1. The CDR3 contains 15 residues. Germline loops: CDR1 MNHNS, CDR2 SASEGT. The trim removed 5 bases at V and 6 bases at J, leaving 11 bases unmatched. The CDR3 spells CASSPWDREKGEQYF. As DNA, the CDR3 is TGTGCCAGCAGTCCATGGGACAGGGAAAAGGGCGAGCAGTACTTC.

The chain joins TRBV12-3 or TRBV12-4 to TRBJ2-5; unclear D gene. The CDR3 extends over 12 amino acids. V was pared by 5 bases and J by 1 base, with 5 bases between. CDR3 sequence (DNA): TGTGCCAGCAGTCAAATCCAAGAGACCCAGTACTTC. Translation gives CASSQIQETQYF.

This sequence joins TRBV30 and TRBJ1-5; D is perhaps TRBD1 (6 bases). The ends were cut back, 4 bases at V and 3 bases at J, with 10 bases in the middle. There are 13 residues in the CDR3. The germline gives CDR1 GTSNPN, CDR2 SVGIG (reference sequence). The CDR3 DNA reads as TGTGCCTGGACCGGACAGAACAATCAGCCCCAGCATTTT. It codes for CAWTGQNNQPQHF.

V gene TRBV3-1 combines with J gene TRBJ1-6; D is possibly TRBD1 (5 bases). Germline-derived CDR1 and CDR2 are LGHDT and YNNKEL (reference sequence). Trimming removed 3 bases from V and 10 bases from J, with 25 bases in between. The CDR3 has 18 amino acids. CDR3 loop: CASSQDTDPGPLGSPLHF. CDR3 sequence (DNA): TGTGCCAGCAGCCAGGATACCGATCCGGGACCCTTGGGCTCACCCCTCCACTTT.

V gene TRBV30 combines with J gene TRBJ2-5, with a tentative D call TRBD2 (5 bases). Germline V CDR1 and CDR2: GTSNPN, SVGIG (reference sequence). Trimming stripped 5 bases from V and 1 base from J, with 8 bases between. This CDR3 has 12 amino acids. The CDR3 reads CAWESGQETQYF. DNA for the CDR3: TGTGCCTGGGAGAGCGGCCAAGAGACCCAGTACTTC.

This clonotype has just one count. As DNA, the CDR3 is TGTGCCACCAGTGATTTGCAGGCTAGCGGGAGCACAGATACGCAGTATTTT. Translating it yields CATSDLQASGSTDTQYF. The chain carries TRBV24-1 and TRBJ2-3; 8 bases map to TRBD2. Trimming removed 0 bases from V and 0 bases from J; junction bases left unmatched: 4. Per the germline V gene, CDR1 is KGHDR and CDR2 is SFDVKD. The CDR3 totals 17 residues.

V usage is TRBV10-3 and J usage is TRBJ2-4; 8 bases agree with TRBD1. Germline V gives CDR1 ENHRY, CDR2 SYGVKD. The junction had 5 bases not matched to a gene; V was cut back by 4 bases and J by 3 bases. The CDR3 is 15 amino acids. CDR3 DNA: TGTGCCATCAGTGGGGAACAGGGGGTCAAAAACATTCAGTACTTC. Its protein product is CAISGEQGVKNIQYF.

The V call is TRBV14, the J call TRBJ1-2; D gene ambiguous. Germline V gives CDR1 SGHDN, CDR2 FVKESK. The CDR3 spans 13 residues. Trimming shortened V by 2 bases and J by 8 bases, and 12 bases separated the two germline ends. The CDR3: CASSQIRARGYTF. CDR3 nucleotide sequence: TGTGCCAGCAGCCAAATTAGGGCACGAGGCTACACCTTC.

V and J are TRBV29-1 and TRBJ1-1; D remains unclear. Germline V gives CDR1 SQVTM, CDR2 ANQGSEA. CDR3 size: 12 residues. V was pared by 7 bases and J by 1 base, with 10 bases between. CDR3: CSAYRGNTEAFF. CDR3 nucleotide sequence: TGCAGCGCTTATCGGGGGAACACTGAAGCTTTCTTT.

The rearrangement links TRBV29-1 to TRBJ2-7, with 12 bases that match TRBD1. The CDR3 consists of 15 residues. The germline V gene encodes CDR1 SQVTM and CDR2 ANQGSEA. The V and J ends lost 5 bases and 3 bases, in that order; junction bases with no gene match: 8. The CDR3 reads CSVRTGTGGSYEQYV. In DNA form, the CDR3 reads TGCAGCGTTCGTACCGGGACAGGGGGCAGCTACGAGCAGTACGTC.

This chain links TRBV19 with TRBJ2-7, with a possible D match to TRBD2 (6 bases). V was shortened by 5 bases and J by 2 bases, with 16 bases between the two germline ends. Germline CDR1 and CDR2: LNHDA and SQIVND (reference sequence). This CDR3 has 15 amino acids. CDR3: CASSSVAGPTYEQYF. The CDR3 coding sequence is TGTGCCAGTAGTTCGGTGGCGGGGCCGACCTACGAGCAGTACTTC.

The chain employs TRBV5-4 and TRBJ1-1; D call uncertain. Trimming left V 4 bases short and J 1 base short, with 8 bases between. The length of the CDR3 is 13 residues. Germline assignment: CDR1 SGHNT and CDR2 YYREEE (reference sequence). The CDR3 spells CASSPVGNTEAFF. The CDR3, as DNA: TGTGCCAGCAGCCCGGTGGGGAACACTGAAGCTTTCTTT.

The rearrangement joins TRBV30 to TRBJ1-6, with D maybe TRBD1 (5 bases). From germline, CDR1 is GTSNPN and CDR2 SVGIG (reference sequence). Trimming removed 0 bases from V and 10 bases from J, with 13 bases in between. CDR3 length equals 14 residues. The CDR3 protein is CAWSVSRVLSPLHF. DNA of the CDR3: TGTGCCTGGAGTGTTTCCAGGGTTTTGTCACCCCTCCACTTT.

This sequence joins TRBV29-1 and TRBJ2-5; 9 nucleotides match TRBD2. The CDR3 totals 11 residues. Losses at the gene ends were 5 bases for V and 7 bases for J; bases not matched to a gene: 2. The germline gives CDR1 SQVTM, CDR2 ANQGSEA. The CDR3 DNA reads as TGCAGCGTTTGGCGGGGGGGGACCCAGTACTTC. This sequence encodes CSVWRGGTQYF. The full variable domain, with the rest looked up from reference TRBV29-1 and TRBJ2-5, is SAVISQKPSRDICQRGTSLTIQCQVDSQVTMMFWYRQQPGQSLTLIATANQGSEATYESGFVIDKFPISRPNLTFSTLTVSNMSPEDSSIYLCSVWRGGTQYFGPGTRLLVL.

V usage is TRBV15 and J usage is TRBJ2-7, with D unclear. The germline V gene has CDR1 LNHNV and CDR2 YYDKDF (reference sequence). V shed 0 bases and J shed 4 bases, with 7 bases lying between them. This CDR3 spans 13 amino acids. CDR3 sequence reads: CATSRDPSYEQYF. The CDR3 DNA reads TGTGCCACCAGCAGAGACCCCAGTTACGAGCAGTACTTC.

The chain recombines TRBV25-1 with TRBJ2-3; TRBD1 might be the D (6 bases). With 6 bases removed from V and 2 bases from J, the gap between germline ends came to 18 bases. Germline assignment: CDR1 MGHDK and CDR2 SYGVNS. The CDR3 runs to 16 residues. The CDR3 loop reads CASSEERGWATDTQYF. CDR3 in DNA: TGTGCCAGCAGCGAAGAAAGGGGGTGGGCCACAGATACGCAGTATTTT.

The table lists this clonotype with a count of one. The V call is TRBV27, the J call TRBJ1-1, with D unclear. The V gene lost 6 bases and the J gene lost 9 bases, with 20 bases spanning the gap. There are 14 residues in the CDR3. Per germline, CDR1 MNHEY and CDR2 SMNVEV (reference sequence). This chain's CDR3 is CASSLRRAGEKAFF. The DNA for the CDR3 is TGTGCCAGCAGCCTAAGGAGAGCCGGGGAAAAAGCTTTCTTT.

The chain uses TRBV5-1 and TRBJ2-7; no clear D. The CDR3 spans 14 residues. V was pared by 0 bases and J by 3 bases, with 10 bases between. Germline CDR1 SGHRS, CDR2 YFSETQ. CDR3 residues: CASSLVWVYYEQYV. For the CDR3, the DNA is TGCGCCAGCAGCTTGGTCTGGGTATACTACGAGCAGTACGTC.

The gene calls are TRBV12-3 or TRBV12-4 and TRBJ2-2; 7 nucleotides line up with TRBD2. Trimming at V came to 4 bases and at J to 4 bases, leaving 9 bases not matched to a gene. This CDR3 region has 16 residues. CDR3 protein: CASSSYRASGTGELFF. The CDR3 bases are TGTGCCAGCAGTTCCTATCGAGCTAGCGGCACCGGGGAGCTGTTTTTT.

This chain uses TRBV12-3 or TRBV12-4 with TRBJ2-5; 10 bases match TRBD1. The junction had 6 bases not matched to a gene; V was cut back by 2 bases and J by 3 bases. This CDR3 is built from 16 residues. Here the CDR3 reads CASSLTGQGFKETQYF. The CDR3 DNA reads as TGTGCCAGCAGTTTAACGGGACAGGGGTTTAAAGAGACCCAGTACTTC.